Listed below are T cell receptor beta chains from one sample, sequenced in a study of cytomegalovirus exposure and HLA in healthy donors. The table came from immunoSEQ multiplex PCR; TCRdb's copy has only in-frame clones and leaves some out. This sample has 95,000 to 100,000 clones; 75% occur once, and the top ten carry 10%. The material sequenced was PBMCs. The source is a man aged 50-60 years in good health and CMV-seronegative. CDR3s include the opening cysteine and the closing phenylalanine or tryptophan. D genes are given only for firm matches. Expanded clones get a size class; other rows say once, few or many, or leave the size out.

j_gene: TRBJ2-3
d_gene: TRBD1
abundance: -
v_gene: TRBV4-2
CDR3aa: CASSQGGGQGLDTQYF
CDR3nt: TGTGCCAGCAGCCAAGGAGGGGGACAGGGCCTCGATACGCAGTATTTT

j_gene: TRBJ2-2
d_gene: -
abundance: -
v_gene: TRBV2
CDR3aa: CASSEPVGELFF
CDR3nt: TGTGCCAGCAGTGAACCTGTCGGGGAGCTGTTTTTT

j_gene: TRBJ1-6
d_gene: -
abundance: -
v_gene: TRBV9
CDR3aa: CASSPGFPPLHF
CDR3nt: TGTGCCAGCAGCCCCGGTTTCCCACCCCTCCACTTT

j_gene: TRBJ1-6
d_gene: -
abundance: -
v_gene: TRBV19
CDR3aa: CASSIDPRGNSPLHF
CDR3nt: TGTGCCAGTAGTATAGATCCTCGGGGGAATTCACCCCTCCACTTT

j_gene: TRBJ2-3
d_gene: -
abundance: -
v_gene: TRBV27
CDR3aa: CASKPTSTDTQYF
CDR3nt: TGTGCCAGCAAACCTACTAGCACAGATACGCAGTATTTT

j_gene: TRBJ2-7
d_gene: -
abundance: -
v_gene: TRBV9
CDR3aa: CASTKGDEGGEQYF
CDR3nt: TGTGCCAGCACCAAAGGGGACGAAGGGGGCGAGCAGTACTTC

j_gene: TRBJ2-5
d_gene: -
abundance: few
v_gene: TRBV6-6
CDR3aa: CASRSTAKETQYF
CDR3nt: TGTGCCAGCAGGTCCACCGCTAAAGAGACCCAGTACTTC

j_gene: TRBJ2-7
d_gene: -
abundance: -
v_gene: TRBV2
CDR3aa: CASKIIYLSYEQYF
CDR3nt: TGTGCCAGCAAAATCATCTATCTGTCCTACGAGCAGTACTTC

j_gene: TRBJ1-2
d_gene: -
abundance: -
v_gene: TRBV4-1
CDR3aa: CASSQEAGVLNYGYTF
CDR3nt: TGCGCCAGCAGCCAAGAGGCCGGGGTCTTGAACTATGGCTACACCTTC

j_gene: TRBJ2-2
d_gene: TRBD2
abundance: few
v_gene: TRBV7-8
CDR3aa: CASSSSGGPTGELFF
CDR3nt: TGTGCCAGCAGCTCTTCGGGAGGGCCCACCGGGGAGCTGTTTTTT

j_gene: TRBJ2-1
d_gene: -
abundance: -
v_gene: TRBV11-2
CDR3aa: CASSQQYNEQFF
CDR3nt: TGTGCCAGCAGCCAACAATACAATGAGCAGTTCTTC

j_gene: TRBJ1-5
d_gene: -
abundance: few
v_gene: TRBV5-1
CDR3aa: CASRDSPYQPQHF
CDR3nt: TGCGCCAGCAGGGACAGCCCCTACCAGCCCCAGCATTTT

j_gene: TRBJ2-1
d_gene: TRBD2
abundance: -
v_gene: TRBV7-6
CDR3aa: CASSPRLAGANNEQFF
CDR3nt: TGTGCCAGCAGCCCGCGACTAGCGGGGGCCAACAATGAGCAGTTCTTC

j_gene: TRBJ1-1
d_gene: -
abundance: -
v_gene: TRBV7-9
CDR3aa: CASSPDREAFF
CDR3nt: TGTGCCAGCAGCCCGGACAGAGAAGCTTTCTTT

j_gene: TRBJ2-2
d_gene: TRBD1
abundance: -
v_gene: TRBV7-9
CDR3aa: CASSPPGQSRGELFF
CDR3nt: TGTGCCAGCAGCCCTCCGGGACAGTCTCGGGGGGAGCTGTTTTTT

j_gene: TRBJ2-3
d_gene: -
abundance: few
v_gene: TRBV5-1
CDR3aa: CASSSAAASTDTQYF
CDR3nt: TGCGCCAGCAGCTCCGCGGCGGCCAGCACAGATACGCAGTATTTT

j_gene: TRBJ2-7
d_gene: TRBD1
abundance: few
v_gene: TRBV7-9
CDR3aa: CASSSTGDEQYF
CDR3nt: TGTGCCAGCAGCTCGACAGGGGACGAGCAGTACTTC

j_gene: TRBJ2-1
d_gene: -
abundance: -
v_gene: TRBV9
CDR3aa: CASSVSGQTYNEQFF
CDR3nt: TGTGCCAGCAGCGTAAGTGGGCAGACCTACAATGAGCAGTTCTTC

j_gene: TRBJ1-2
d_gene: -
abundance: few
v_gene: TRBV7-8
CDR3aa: CASSLGPERGYTF
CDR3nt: TGTGCCAGCAGCTTAGGGCCTGAGAGGGGCTACACCTTC

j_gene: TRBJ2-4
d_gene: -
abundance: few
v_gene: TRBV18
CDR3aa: CASSPSQVAKNIQYF
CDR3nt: TGTGCCAGCTCACCGAGTCAGGTCGCCAAAAACATTCAGTACTTC

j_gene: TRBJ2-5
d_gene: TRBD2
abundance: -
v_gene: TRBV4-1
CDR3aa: CASSHGSAGGQETQYF
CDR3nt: TGCGCCAGCAGCCATGGGTCAGCGGGGGGCCAAGAGACCCAGTACTTC

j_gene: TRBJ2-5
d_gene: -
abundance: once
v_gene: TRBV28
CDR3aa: CASTPGQETQYF
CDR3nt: TGTGCCAGCACCCCGGGCCAAGAGACCCAGTACTTC

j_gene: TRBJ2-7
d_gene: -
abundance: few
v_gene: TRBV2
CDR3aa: CASSEVSGYEQYF
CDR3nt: TGTGCCAGCAGTGAAGTTTCAGGGTACGAGCAGTACTTC

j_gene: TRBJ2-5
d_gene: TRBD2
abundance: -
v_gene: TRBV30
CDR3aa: CAQSRGGEETQYF
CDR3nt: TGTGCCCAAAGTCGGGGGGGTGAAGAGACCCAGTACTTC

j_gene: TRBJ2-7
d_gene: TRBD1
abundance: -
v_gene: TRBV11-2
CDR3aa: CASSSRTGNYEQYF
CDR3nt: TGTGCCAGCAGCTCGCGGACAGGGAATTACGAGCAGTACTTC

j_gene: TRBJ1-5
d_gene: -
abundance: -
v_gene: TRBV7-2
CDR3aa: CASSLRAGEDQPQHF
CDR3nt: TGTGCCAGCAGCTTACGGGCAGGGGAAGATCAGCCCCAGCATTTT

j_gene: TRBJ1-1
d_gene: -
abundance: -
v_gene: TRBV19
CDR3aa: CASIGLATQAGAEAFF
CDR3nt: TGTGCCAGTATCGGACTGGCCACCCAGGCTGGCGCTGAAGCTTTCTTT

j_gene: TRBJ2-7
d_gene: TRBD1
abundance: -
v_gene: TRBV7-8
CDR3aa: CASSLGGQGEQYF
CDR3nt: TGTGCCAGCAGCTTAGGGGGACAGGGCGAGCAGTACTTC

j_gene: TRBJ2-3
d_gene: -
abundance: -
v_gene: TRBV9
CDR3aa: CASSNTPGGTDTQYF
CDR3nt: TGTGCCAGCAGCAATACCCCAGGGGGCACAGATACGCAGTATTTT

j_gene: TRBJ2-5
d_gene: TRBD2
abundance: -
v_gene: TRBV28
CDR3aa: CASSLWSSGGIKETQYF
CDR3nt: TGTGCCAGCAGTTTATGGAGTAGCGGGGGTATCAAAGAGACCCAGTACTTC

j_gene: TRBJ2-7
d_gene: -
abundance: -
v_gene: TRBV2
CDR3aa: CASSPQLGRLYEQYF
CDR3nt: TGTGCCAGCTCTCCCCAACTAGGTCGATTATACGAGCAGTACTTC

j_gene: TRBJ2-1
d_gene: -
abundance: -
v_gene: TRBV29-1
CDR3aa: CSVVRGGKNEQFF
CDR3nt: TGCAGCGTTGTAAGGGGGGGCAAAAATGAGCAGTTCTTC

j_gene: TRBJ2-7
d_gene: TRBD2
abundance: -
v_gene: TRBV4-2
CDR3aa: CASSQGSSGVYEQYF
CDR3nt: TGTGCCAGCAGCCAAGGGAGTAGCGGGGTTTACGAGCAGTACTTC

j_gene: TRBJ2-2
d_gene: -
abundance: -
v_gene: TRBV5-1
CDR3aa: CASSLDRPTGELFF
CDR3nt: TGCGCCAGCAGCTTGGACAGGCCCACCGGGGAGCTGTTTTTT

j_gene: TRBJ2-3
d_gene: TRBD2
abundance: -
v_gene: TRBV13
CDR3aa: CASSSYSGRADTQYF
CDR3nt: TGTGCCAGCAGCTCCTATAGCGGGCGGGCAGATACGCAGTATTTT

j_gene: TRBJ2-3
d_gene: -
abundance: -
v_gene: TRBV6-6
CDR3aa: CASSTGQYTQYF
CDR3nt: TGTGCCAGCAGTACAGGGCAGTATACGCAGTATTTT

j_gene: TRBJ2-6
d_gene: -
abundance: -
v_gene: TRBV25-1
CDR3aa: CASSEGKSGANVLTF
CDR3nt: TGTGCCAGCAGTGAAGGCAAGTCTGGGGCCAACGTCCTGACTTTC

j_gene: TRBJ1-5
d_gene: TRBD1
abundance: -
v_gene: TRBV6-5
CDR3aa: CASSSDRDSQPQHF
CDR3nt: TGTGCCAGCAGCTCGGACAGGGATAGTCAGCCCCAGCATTTT

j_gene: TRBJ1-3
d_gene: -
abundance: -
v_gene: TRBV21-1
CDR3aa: CASSKARKGYHKDTIYF
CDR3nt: TGTGCCAGCAGCAAAGCTAGAAAGGGGTACCATAAGGACACCATATATTTT

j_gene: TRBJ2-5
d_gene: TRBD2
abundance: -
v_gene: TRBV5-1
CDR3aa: CASTSRTSEETQYF
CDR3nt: TGCGCCAGTACCAGCCGGACTAGCGAGGAGACCCAGTACTTC

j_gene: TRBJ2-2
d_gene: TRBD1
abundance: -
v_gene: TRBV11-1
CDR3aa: CASAVQGYTGELFF
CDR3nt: TGTGCCAGCGCCGTACAGGGGTACACCGGGGAGCTGTTTTTT

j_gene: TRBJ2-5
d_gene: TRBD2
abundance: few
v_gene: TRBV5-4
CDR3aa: CASSLGGGAETQYF
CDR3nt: TGTGCCAGCAGCTTGGGCGGGGGGGCGGAGACCCAGTACTTC

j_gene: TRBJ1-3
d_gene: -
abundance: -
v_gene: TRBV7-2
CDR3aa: CASSFQGAIGNTIYF
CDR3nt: TGTGCCAGCAGCTTTCAAGGGGCGATTGGAAACACCATATATTTT